The present entry profiles one TCR beta chain with its context. Its target is not known. Libraries were prepared by immunoSEQ multiplex PCR; TCRdb keeps only in-frame clonotypes and omits some of them. The table includes approximately 110,000 clones, around 86% detected once. This entry comes from a study of T cell responses to AZD1222 COVID-19 vaccine. Study conclusions and caveats: Spike-specific TCR breadth rose after two AZD1222 doses, and depth rose as well.

This CDR3 has 14 amino acids. V gave up 3 bases and J gave up 3 bases, with 12 bases separating them. The germline V gene encodes CDR1 SGHAT and CDR2 FQNNGV. The sequence derives from an adult in good health. This chain joins TRBV11-2 and TRBJ2-7; D tentatively reads TRBD1 or TRBD2 (6 bases each). The material was peripheral blood, obtained on day 0 of AZD1222 vaccination. This CDR3 reads CASSFGGGGYEQYF. The CDR3 nucleotides are TGTGCCAGCAGCTTCGGAGGGGGTGGCTACGAGCAGTACTTC.